This T cell receptor (delta chain) was documented in a study of Vδ1+ human thymocytes. Study findings and constraints: Despite high sort purity, about 20% of thymic T cell receptor delta sequences were Vdelta2. In the thymus, TRG and TRD repertoires looked highly polyclonal with Gaussian CDR3 lengths. Many TRG clonotypes were shared between donors; TRD repertoires were essentially private.

The CDR3 covers 22 residues. Trimming stripped 5 bases from V and 1 base from J, with 35 bases between. Germline assignment: CDR1 TSWWSYY and CDR2 QGS. As to this clone: The antigen remains unidentified.

RNA was extracted from the cells and then reverse transcribed. Multiplex PCR used pooled V-gene forward primers and a constant-region reverse primer to amplify CDR3s. TCRdb re-called clones from the multiplex PCR reads via CATT. Seen here are about 27,000 delta-chain clones, more than 6% observed once, and the top ten hold 0.8% to 1%. This sequence joins TRDV1 and TRDJ1; weak D call: TRDD3 (6 bases). This sequence originates from a girl under three years old who had congenital heart surgery. Sequencing was carried out using Vdelta1+ gamma-delta thymocytes from the thymus. Subset specified: FACS-sorted CD3+ TCRalphabeta- TCRVdelta1+ TCRVdelta2- thymocytes. CDR3 DNA: TGTGCTCTTGGGCTACCAGGACCCTCCCTGGGGACGTTAGGGGCTTGCACCGATAAACTCATCTTT. Translating it yields CALGLPGPSLGTLGACTDKLIF.